This T cell receptor (beta chain) was found in a study of blood T cell repertoires in COVID-19. Study summary: Specimens from acute and convalescent COVID-19 originated in the United States, Italy and Spain.

Authors' methods: Researchers report that nucleated cell counts were estimated from reference gene primer amplification. This table comes from immunoSEQ multiplex PCR, and its TCRdb copy is limited to in-frame clones, with some not included. That table supplies the V and J calls and clone size; D and trimming were determined from the DNA. The profile shows more than 25,000 clones, 89% of them singletons. The J segment lost 6 bases and the V segment lost 5 bases, leaving 10 bases of the junction unmatched. Germline V CDR1 and CDR2: MDHEN, SYDVKM. CDR3 length: 15 residues. The sequenced sample consisted of peripheral blood. The TCR comes from a woman aged 40 to 50 with active or convalescent COVID-19. The chain joins TRBV28 to TRBJ2-1; 7 bases align to TRBD2. CDR3 sequence: CASSDTGTKANEQFF. In nucleotides, the CDR3 is TGTGCCAGCAGTGATACCGGGACTAAAGCCAATGAGCAGTTCTTC.